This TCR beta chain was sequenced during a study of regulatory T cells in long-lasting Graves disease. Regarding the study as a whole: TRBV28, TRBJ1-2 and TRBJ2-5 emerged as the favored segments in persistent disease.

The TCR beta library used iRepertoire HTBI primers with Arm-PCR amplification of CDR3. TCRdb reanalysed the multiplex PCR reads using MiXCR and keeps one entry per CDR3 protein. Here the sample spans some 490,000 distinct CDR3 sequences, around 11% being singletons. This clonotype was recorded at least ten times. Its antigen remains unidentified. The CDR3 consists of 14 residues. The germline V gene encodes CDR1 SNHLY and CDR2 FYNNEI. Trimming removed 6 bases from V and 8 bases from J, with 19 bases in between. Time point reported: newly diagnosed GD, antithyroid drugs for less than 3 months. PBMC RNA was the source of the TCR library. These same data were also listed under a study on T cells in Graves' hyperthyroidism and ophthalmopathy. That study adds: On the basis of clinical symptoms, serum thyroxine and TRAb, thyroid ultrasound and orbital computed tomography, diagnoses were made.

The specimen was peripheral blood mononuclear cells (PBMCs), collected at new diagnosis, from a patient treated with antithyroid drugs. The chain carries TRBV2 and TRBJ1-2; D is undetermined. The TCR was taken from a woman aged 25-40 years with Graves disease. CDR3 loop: CASSTDLRTGGYTF. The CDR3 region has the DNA TGTGCCAGCAGCACGGACTTAAGGACGGGGGGCTACACCTTC.